These T cell receptor beta chains were read from a single sample in a study of blood T cell repertoires in COVID-19. Sequenced by immunoSEQ multiplex PCR; TCRdb stores in-frame clones only, minus some. The repertoire holds 400,000 to 550,000 clones, 87% seen once, with 1.5% to 2% in the top ten. Input material: PBMCs or T cells enriched from blood (not recorded which). Every receptor here comes from a woman aged 18 to 35 with acute COVID-19. Both conserved end residues are part of each CDR3. D genes are given only for firm matches. The size field is filled for only some rows; it gives once, few, many or a size class.

d_call clone_size j_call v_call cdr3_nt cdr3_aa
. . TRBJ1-6 TRBV2 TGTGCCAGCAGTGGAGGACACTCCTATAATTCACCCCTCCACTTT CASSGGHSYNSPLHF
. . TRBJ2-1 TRBV19 TGTGCCAGTAGTAATCTTGGGGCGTCCTACAATGAGCAGTTCTTC CASSNLGASYNEQFF
TRBD2 . TRBJ2-4 TRBV4-3 TGCGCCAGCAGCCAAGTCCCGTTCGGAGCGGGAGGGAGGAACATTCAGTACTTC CASSQVPFGAGGRNIQYF
TRBD1 few TRBJ2-7 TRBV10-3 TGTGCCATCAGTGAGCCTAAGACAGGGCTGTACGAGCAGTACTTC CAISEPKTGLYEQYF
. . TRBJ2-7 TRBV10-3 TGTGCCATCTTGGTGGGAGGTAACAACGAGCAGTACTTC CAILVGGNNEQYF
TRBD1 . TRBJ1-2 TRBV6-5 TGTGCCAGCCGGGGACAGAACTATGGCTACACCTTC CASRGQNYGYTF
TRBD2 . TRBJ2-1 TRBV7-9 TGTGCCAGCAGCTCCACTAGCGGGGGGGCATACAATGAGCAGTTCTTC CASSSTSGGAYNEQFF
. once TRBJ2-7 TRBV24-1 TGTGCCACCAGTGCGGGATCCTACGAGCAGTACTTC CATSAGSYEQYF
TRBD2 . TRBJ2-3 TRBV27 TGTGCCAGCGCCCTCGGGACTAGCGGGGGGACTAGCACAGATACGCAGTATTTT CASALGTSGGTSTDTQYF
. . TRBJ1-2 TRBV19 TGTGCCAGTAAGGAGGCAGGAGCTTATGGCTACACCTTC CASKEAGAYGYTF
. . TRBJ1-2 TRBV3-1/TRBV3-2 TGTGCCAGCAGGAATCTGGCGGATGGCTACACCTTC CASRNLADGYTF
TRBD2 . TRBJ2-3 TRBV4-2 TGTGCCAGCAGCCAAGAAGGTAGCGGGAGGGACCCAGATACGCAGTATTTT CASSQEGSGRDPDTQYF
. . TRBJ1-6 TRBV19 TGTGCCAGTGGTCAAGTGGGCTCACCCCTCCACTTT CASGQVGSPLHF
. . TRBJ2-7 TRBV24-1 TGTGCCACCAGCCCTGGGGCCGGGAGCTCCTACGAGCAGTACTTC CATSPGAGSSYEQYF
TRBD1 . TRBJ1-1 TRBV6-4 TGTGCCAGCAGTGCACAGGGGGGGAACACTGAAGCTTTCTTT CASSAQGGNTEAFF
. . TRBJ1-2 TRBV29-1 TGCAGCGTCGAGGGGGTTAGGTCATATGGCTACACCTTC CSVEGVRSYGYTF
. . TRBJ1-1 TRBV27 TGTGCCAGCAGTTTAACGGGGAGAGGGACTGAAGCTTTCTTT CASSLTGRGTEAFF
. . TRBJ1-2 TRBV3-1/TRBV3-2 TGTGCCAGCAGCCATTTATTGCCAGGCGACTATGGCTACACCTTC CASSHLLPGDYGYTF
. . TRBJ1-5 TRBV30 TGTGCCTGGAGTAGGGGACTGGGCAATCAGCCCCAGCATTTT CAWSRGLGNQPQHF
TRBD1 . TRBJ2-7 TRBV2 TGTGCCAGCAGTGCTACTTGGCTCCGGGACAGAGCTTACTTC CASSATWLRDRAYF
. . TRBJ1-4 TRBV7-9 TGTGCCAGCAGCCGGCGGGGGGAAAAACTGTTTTTT CASSRRGEKLFF
TRBD2 . TRBJ2-5 TRBV5-6 TGTGCCAGCAGCTCAGAGACTAGCGGGGGGGCCGAGACCCAGTACTTC CASSSETSGGAETQYF
. . TRBJ2-7 TRBV5-1 TGCGCCAGCAGTGGAGGGCTACCCAGGCGGGGAGTTTCCTACGAGCAGTACTTC CASSGGLPRRGVSYEQYF
TRBD2 . TRBJ2-7 TRBV5-4 TGTGCCAGCAGCTTGTCAAGGGCTAGCGGAAGCTCCTACGAGCAGTACTTC CASSLSRASGSSYEQYF
TRBD1 . TRBJ2-4 TRBV5-1 TGCGCCAGCAGCTTGGGAGGACAGGGAAAAGGCAAAAACATTCAGTACTTC CASSLGGQGKGKNIQYF
. . TRBJ2-1 TRBV29-1 TGCAGCGTTCCCCGCAGAGCAGGGTTTGAGCAGTTCTTC CSVPRRAGFEQFF
. . TRBJ2-7 TRBV28 TGTGCCAGCAGTTCCGGACAGACGTACGAGCAGTACTTC CASSSGQTYEQYF
. . TRBJ2-2 TRBV7-2 TGTGCCAGCAGCTTAGGTACCCTGGGGCCCGGGGAGCTGTTTTTT CASSLGTLGPGELFF
. . TRBJ2-1 TRBV7-3 TGTGCCAGCAGCTTACAGACTAGTGACTACAATGAGCAGTTCTTC CASSLQTSDYNEQFF
TRBD1 . TRBJ1-3 TRBV18 TGTGCCAGCTCACCGAACGACAGGGCTCTCTCTGGAAACACCATATATTTT CASSPNDRALSGNTIYF
. . TRBJ1-5 TRBV2 TGTGCCAGCAGTAAGGAGTTTCGCAATCAGCCCCAGCATTTT CASSKEFRNQPQHF
. . TRBJ2-7 TRBV30 TGTGCCTGGAGTGTACAGGCGGGAAGATCCGAGCAGTACTTC CAWSVQAGRSEQYF
. . TRBJ1-1 TRBV6-5 TGTGCCAGTAAATCGGGGGAGACTGAAGCTTTCTTT CASKSGETEAFF
. . TRBJ1-5 TRBV19 TGTGCCAGTAGTATACTACGTGTTGGACACGTACCGATCTATAGCAATCAGCCCCAGCATTTT CASSILRVGHVPIYSNQPQHF
. . TRBJ1-1 TRBV18 TGTGCCAGCTCACCAAGGTCCACAGAGAACACTGAAGCTTTCTTT CASSPRSTENTEAFF
. . TRBJ2-3 TRBV27 TGTGCCAGCAGCCTACCTTTATCTGATACGCAGTATTTT CASSLPLSDTQYF
. few TRBJ1-2 TRBV5-1 TGCGCCAGCAGCTTGGCAAATGACAGAAACTATGGCTACACCTTC CASSLANDRNYGYTF
TRBD2 . TRBJ2-5 TRBV4-1 TGCGCCAGCAGTACTATCTGGACTAGCTTTGGCGAGACCCAGTACTTC CASSTIWTSFGETQYF
TRBD1 . TRBJ1-2 TRBV6-2/TRBV6-3 TGTGCCAGCAGTTACCCGGGACAGGCTTATGGCTACACCTTC CASSYPGQAYGYTF
TRBD1 . TRBJ2-7 TRBV7-8 TGTGCCAGCAGCTTATTCATGAACCAGGGGGTGTACGAGCAGTACTTC CASSLFMNQGVYEQYF
TRBD1 . TRBJ1-2 TRBV6-5 TGTGCCAGCAGTCCCCGGTGGGACAGCCTCTATGGCTACACCTTC CASSPRWDSLYGYTF
. . TRBJ2-3 TRBV10-3 TGTGCCACCTCCAGCGGGAGCACAGATACGCAGTATTTT CATSSGSTDTQYF
. . TRBJ1-2 TRBV10-3 TGTGCCATCAGTGAGTCGATCAGGGAAGGCCGCTACACCTTC CAISESIREGRYTF
TRBD1 . TRBJ1-2 TRBV27 TGTGCCAGCTCCCCTCCTGGACAGGGAAGAGATGGCTACACCTTC CASSPPGQGRDGYTF
TRBD2 . TRBJ2-7 TRBV9 TGTGCCAGCAGCTCAACTAGCGGGAGCTCCTACGAGCAGTACTTC CASSSTSGSSYEQYF
. . TRBJ2-5 TRBV9 TGTGCCAGCAGCGTAGAATCGGAGACCCAGTACTTC CASSVESETQYF
TRBD1 . TRBJ2-5 TRBV5-1 TGCGCCAGCAGCTTGGGGACAGGGAAAGAGACCCAGTACTTC CASSLGTGKETQYF
TRBD2 few TRBJ2-7 TRBV4-2 TGTGCCAGCAGCCTCAGGACTAGCGGGGTATACGAGCAGTACTTC CASSLRTSGVYEQYF
TRBD1 . TRBJ2-7 TRBV5-5 TGTGCCAGCAGCTTTTACGGGACAGGGGACGAGCAGTACTTC CASSFYGTGDEQYF
TRBD1 . TRBJ2-2 TRBV28 TGTGCCAGCAGTCCGGGACAGGGGGCGGCCGGGGAGCTGTTTTTT CASSPGQGAAGELFF
TRBD1 . TRBJ2-7 TRBV7-2 TGTGCCAGCACCTTTGGACAGGGTAGTTACGAGCAGTACTTC CASTFGQGSYEQYF
. . TRBJ1-5 TRBV20-1 TGCAGTGCTAGTCCCCCCGACAGATTCAAAGACAATCAGCCCCAGCATTTT CSASPPDRFKDNQPQHF
TRBD2 few TRBJ2-2 TRBV19 TGTGCCAGTAGTTCCCGGACTAGCGGGTTTGTTTCCGGGGAGCTGTTTTTT CASSSRTSGFVSGELFF
. few TRBJ1-1 TRBV28 TGTGCCAGCAGTTTTGAAGCGAACACTGAAGCTTTCTTT CASSFEANTEAFF
. . TRBJ2-4 TRBV7-2 TGTGCCAGCAGCTTAGGCGCCGCGGCCAAAAACATTCAGTACTTC CASSLGAAAKNIQYF
. . TRBJ2-7 TRBV6-1 TGTGCCAGCAGTGAAAGAGAATCCGGGGGCGAGCAGTACTTC CASSERESGGEQYF
. . TRBJ1-6 TRBV6-6 TGTGCCTGCCTACAGGGAAGGCTTCGCTCACCCCTCCACTTT CACLQGRLRSPLHF
. . TRBJ2-7 TRBV7-2 TGTGCCAGCAGCTTAGGCTACGGGGGAACCTACGAGCAGTACTTC CASSLGYGGTYEQYF
TRBD2 . TRBJ2-1 TRBV18 TGTGCCAGCTCACCATTAGCGGGTGAGCAGTTCTTC CASSPLAGEQFF